A single sample is the source of the 25 T cell receptor beta chains below, sequenced in a study of shared clonotypes between healthy human individuals. Here immunoSEQ multiplex PCR was the method, and the copy in TCRdb shows in-frame clones only, minus some. The sample gives roughly 400,000 clones, approximately 96% of which show up once; about 0.34% is in the top ten. The sequenced sample consisted of memory CD8+ T cells sorted from blood. Subset indicated: CD45RO+ cells pooled with CCR7-negative TemRA cells. The receptors were gathered from a man aged 30-40 years in good health.

The chain couples TRBV28 to TRBJ2-4; D uncertain. This CDR3 has 12 amino acids. From germline, CDR1 is MDHEN and CDR2 SYDVKM. V was cut by 1 base and J by 6 bases, with 4 bases left in between. Here the CDR3 DNA reads TGTGCCAGCAGTTTATACCCAAACATTCAGTACTTC. Its translation: CASSLYPNIQYF.

The V and J genes are TRBV7-8 and TRBJ2-5, with D uncertain. V lost 1 base to trimming and J lost 5 bases, with 14 bases between them. Looked up from germline, CDR1 is SGHVS and CDR2 is FQNEAQ. This CDR3 has 15 amino acids. This CDR3 reads CASSLGVGSMETQYF. The CDR3 DNA is TGTGCCAGCAGCTTAGGAGTAGGTAGTATGGAGACCCAGTACTTC.

The chain carries TRBV6-5 and TRBJ1-4; possibly TRBD1 for D (5 bases). The CDR3 is 15 residues long. Germline CDR1 is MNHEY and CDR2 is SVGAGI. V gave up 6 bases and J gave up 8 bases, with 19 bases separating them. For the CDR3, the DNA is TGTGCCAGCAGGCAACCAGGGAAGGGCTACGAAAAACTGTTTTTT. Translated: CASRQPGKGYEKLFF.

This chain links TRBV5-6 with TRBJ2-7; 7 nucleotides line up with TRBD1. V gave up 4 bases and J gave up 2 bases; unmatched junction bases: 9. Germline V lookup: CDR1 SGHDT, CDR2 YYEEEE. The CDR3 is made up of 15 amino acids. The CDR3 DNA reads TGTGCCAGCAGCGAAGACAGGGCTTCTCCCTACGAGCAGTACTTC. Translated: CASSEDRASPYEQYF.

The rearrangement joins TRBV2 to TRBJ1-5, with D possibly TRBD1 on 6 matching bases. This CDR3 is 15 amino acids long. The germline gives CDR1 SNHLY, CDR2 FYNNEI. V was pared by 6 bases and J by 1 base, with 13 bases between. In DNA, the CDR3 is TGTGCCAGCAGCACTGACAGGTTAAGCAATCAGCCCCAGCATTTT. It specifies CASSTDRLSNQPQHF.

The V call is TRBV6-5, the J call TRBJ1-3, with D perhaps matching TRBD1 (6 bases). Germline-derived CDR1 and CDR2 are MNHEY and SVGAGI. Trimming cost V 6 bases and J 0 bases, with 9 bases left between them. The CDR3 contains 14 residues. The CDR3 region is CASSPGHSGNTIYF. Here the CDR3 DNA reads TGTGCCAGCAGCCCGGGACACTCTGGAAACACCATATATTTT.

The chain recombines TRBV7-9 with TRBJ1-4; 7 bases map to TRBD1. After removal of 1 base from V and 4 bases from J, the junction contained 3 bases not matched to a gene. This CDR3 region has 15 residues. Germline assignment: CDR1 SEHNR and CDR2 FQNEAQ (reference sequence). CDR3 bases: TGTGCCAGCAGCTTAGGGGGACAGCTTAATGAAAAACTGTTTTTT. It specifies CASSLGGQLNEKLFF. Drawing the rest from reference TRBV7-9 and TRBJ1-4, the complete variable domain is DTGVSQNPRHKITKRGQNVTFRCDPISEHNRLYWYRQTLGQGPEFLTYFQNEAQLEKSRLLSDRFSAERPKGSFSTLEIQRTEQGDSAMYLCASSLGGQLNEKLFFGSGTQLSVL.

The chain employs TRBV30 and TRBJ2-1, with 7 positions matching TRBD2. The V segment lost 5 bases and the J segment 9 bases; nucleotides outside the gene matches: 4. The CDR3 is made up of 11 amino acids. Germline CDR1 is GTSNPN and CDR2 is SVGIG (reference sequence). CDR3 residues: CAWGPGGEQFF. The CDR3 DNA reads as TGTGCCTGGGGCCCGGGGGGTGAGCAGTTCTTC.

The chain combines TRBV5-1 with TRBJ2-5, with a tentative D call TRBD2 (5 bases). V was trimmed by 0 bases and J by 4 bases, leaving 10 bases between them. From germline, CDR1 is SGHRS and CDR2 YFSETQ. CDR3 length: 14 residues. Here the CDR3 reads CASSLASKLETQYF. CDR3 sequence (DNA): TGCGCCAGCAGCTTGGCTAGCAAACTAGAGACCCAGTACTTC.

V is TRBV5-1 and J is TRBJ2-7, with a possible D match to TRBD1 (5 bases). The CDR3 extends over 14 amino acids. V lost 0 bases and J 7 bases, leaving 14 bases between the germline ends. Germline V gives CDR1 SGHRS, CDR2 YFSETQ. CDR3 amino acids: CASSLGSGLGEQYF. DNA of the CDR3: TGCGCCAGCAGCTTGGGGTCAGGGCTAGGGGAGCAGTACTTC.

The chain employs TRBV7-9 and TRBJ2-2, with D unresolved. Deletions cut 1 base from V and 6 bases from J, with 12 bases between. The germline CDR1 and CDR2 sequences are SEHNR and FQNEAQ (reference sequence). The CDR3 sequence is 15 residues long. DNA for the CDR3: TGTGCCAGCAGCTTAGACCTAGGTGCCCCCGGGGAGCTGTTTTTT. Translated: CASSLDLGAPGELFF.

This clone appeared a single time. This chain joins TRBV6-5 and TRBJ2-6, with a possible D match to TRBD1 (5 bases). CDR3 size: 15 residues. The germline V gene encodes CDR1 MNHEY and CDR2 SVGAGI. V lost 3 bases to trimming and J lost 1 base, with 7 bases between them. The CDR3 sequence is CASSYQGSGANVLTF. The CDR3 DNA sequence: TGTGCCAGCAGTTATCAGGGTTCTGGGGCCAACGTCCTGACTTTC.

The V call is TRBV2, the J call TRBJ2-7; D gene ambiguous. The CDR3 extends over 11 amino acids. Germline assignment: CDR1 SNHLY and CDR2 FYNNEI. V lost 3 bases to trimming and J lost 6 bases, with 6 bases between them. The CDR3 nucleotides are TGTGCCAGCAGTGAGGCCATCGAGCAGTACTTC. Protein: CASSEAIEQYF.

This rearrangement joins TRBV4-1 to TRBJ2-7; D is unclear. This CDR3 has 13 residues. CDR1 and CDR2 from the germline V gene are MGHRA and YSYEKL. V was cut by 4 bases and J by 3 bases, with 10 bases left in between. CDR3 DNA sequence: TGCGCCAGCAGCCCCGTAGCCGGCTACGAGCAGTACTTC. Translation gives CASSPVAGYEQYF.

The chain is built from TRBV10-2 and TRBJ1-5; the D is unclear. Trimming removed 6 bases at V and 4 bases at J, with 13 bases between. The germline gives CDR1 WSHSY, CDR2 SAAADI. The CDR3 totals 14 residues. Here the CDR3 reads CASSGRALNQPQHF. CDR3 nucleotide sequence: TGCGCCAGCAGCGGACGGGCCTTGAATCAGCCCCAGCATTTT.

In DNA, the CDR3 is TGCGCCAGCAGCCAAGAGGTGGGACGGGCGAACACTGAAGCTTTCTTT. The encoded protein is CASSQEVGRANTEAFF. J is TRBJ1-1 and V is TRBV4-1, with D possibly TRBD1 on 5 matching bases. From germline, CDR1 is MGHRA and CDR2 YSYEKL. Deletions cut 0 bases from V and 1 base from J, with 12 bases between. This CDR3 contains 16 residues.

As regards this clone: Other DNA variants within this sample encode the same CDR3. V gene TRBV5-1 combines with J gene TRBJ2-7; 8 bases line up with TRBD2. The junction had 8 bases not matched to a gene; V was cut back by 0 bases and J by 0 bases. The CDR3 is 17 residues long. Germline V gene data show CDR1 as SGHRS and CDR2 as YFSETQ. For the CDR3, the DNA is TGCGCCAGCAGCTTGGAACCCGGGACTAGATTCTCCTACGAGCAGTACTTC. Translated, it gives CASSLEPGTRFSYEQYF. Combining the CDR3 with reference TRBV5-1 and TRBJ2-7 gives the whole variable domain KAGVTQTPRYLIKTRGQQVTLSCSPISGHRSVSWYQQTPGQGLQFLFEYFSETQRNKGNFPGRFSGRQFSNSRSEMNVSTLELGDSALYLCASSLEPGTRFSYEQYFGPGTRLTVT.

CDR3 nucleotides: TGTGCCAGCAGTTACCGGGGCGAGAAAAACATTCAGTACTTC. It yields the protein CASSYRGEKNIQYF. J is TRBJ2-4 and V is TRBV6-6; either TRBD1 or TRBD2 may supply D (5 bases each). The CDR3 runs to 14 residues. Germline-derived CDR1 and CDR2 are MNHNY and SVGAGI (reference sequence). V dropped 2 bases and J dropped 4 bases, with 9 bases sitting between them.

This sequence joins TRBV7-2 and TRBJ2-1, with D perhaps matching TRBD1 or TRBD2 (5 bases each). Germline V gives CDR1 SGHTA, CDR2 FQGNSA. Trimming took off 4 bases at V and 4 bases at J, with 11 bases between the two ends. The CDR3 contains 14 residues. CDR3: CASSSGRFYNEQFF. CDR3 sequence (DNA): TGTGCCAGCAGCTCGGGACGGTTTTACAATGAGCAGTTCTTC.

The chain recombines TRBV7-2 with TRBJ2-3; the D is unclear. Deletions cut 5 bases from V and 4 bases from J, with 4 bases between. In germline, CDR1 is SGHTA, CDR2 FQGNSA. CDR3 length equals 11 residues. The CDR3 DNA sequence: TGTGCCAGCAGCCCGGCAGATACGCAGTATTTT. It yields the protein CASSPADTQYF.

The chain is built from TRBV28 and TRBJ2-7; the match to TRBD2 covers 7 bases. Germline CDR1 MDHEN, CDR2 SYDVKM. The CDR3 contains 13 residues. V gave up 11 bases and J gave up 6 bases; unmatched junction bases: 13. The CDR3 nucleotides read TGTGCCGGCGGGGCGGGAGTGCATGGCGAGCAGTACTTC. This gives the protein CAGGAGVHGEQYF.

This rearrangement joins TRBV25-1 to TRBJ2-3; 8 bases are shared with TRBD2. J was trimmed by 2 bases and V by 2 bases; bases with no gene match: 3. The CDR3 is 15 amino acids. Germline values: CDR1 MGHDK, CDR2 SYGVNS. The CDR3 nucleotides read TGTGCCAGCAGTGAAGGGACTAGGTTCACAGATACGCAGTATTTT. Amino acid sequence: CASSEGTRFTDTQYF.

The chain joins TRBV5-5 to TRBJ1-1; D is perhaps TRBD1 (6 bases). Trimming shortened V by 4 bases and J by 2 bases, and 21 bases separated the two germline ends. This CDR3 has 17 amino acids. Germline assignment: CDR1 SGHKS and CDR2 YYEKEE (reference sequence). The CDR3 here is CASSPRRGGLSNTEAFF. CDR3 sequence (DNA): TGTGCCAGCAGCCCACGACGGGGGGGCCTCTCCAACACTGAAGCTTTCTTT. The full variable domain, with the rest looked up from reference TRBV5-5 and TRBJ1-1, is DAGVTQSPTHLIKTRGQQVTLRCSPISGHKSVSWYQQVLGQGPQFIFQYYEKEERGRGNFPDRFSARQFPNYSSELNVNALLLGDSALYLCASSPRRGGLSNTEAFFGQGTRLTVV.

CDR3 bases: TGTGCCAGCAGTTCCCGCGGGAGGGCCCTCACAGATACGCAGTATTTT. It encodes CASSSRGRALTDTQYF. This chain connects TRBV27 to TRBJ2-3; 9 nucleotides agree with TRBD2. There are 16 residues in the CDR3. J was trimmed by 2 bases and V by 4 bases; bases with no gene match: 7. The germline CDR1 and CDR2 sequences are MNHEY and SMNVEV (reference sequence).

The DNA for the CDR3 is TGTGCCAGCAGCGTATCGGGAGGGGCATCAGATACGCAGTATTTT. Translating it yields CASSVSGGASDTQYF. V and J are TRBV9 and TRBJ2-3; 8 bases map to TRBD2. CDR1 is SGDLS, CDR2 YYNGEE, per germline. V lost 1 base and J lost 4; bases outside the gene matches: 5. The CDR3 is 15 amino acids.